This paragraph covers one T cell receptor beta chain sequence. The table lists this clonotype with a few counts. Its antigen specificity is not known. Per-nucleotide qualities are absent, and no much larger clonotype sits a single base away. The sample is drawn from a study of response to subunit inactivated influenza vaccine (dated by TCRdb to the late 2010s). Concerning the study at large: Deep quantitative profiling of the T cell receptor repertoire was used in the study to follow responses to a trivalent subunit inactivated influenza vaccine.

The CDR3 measures 17 amino acids from cysteine to phenylalanine. The read is trimmed to its CDR3 DNA, 51 bases read in frame from base 1. The germline V gene encodes CDR1 LGHDT and CDR2 YNNKEL (reference sequence). The V end loses 0 bases and the J end loses 3 bases, and a stretch of 14 bases separates them. Beyond this particular receptor, the publication reports: The authors suggested that each seasonal influenza vaccination may recruit only a limited number of new T cells.

The library came from RT-PCR. For sequencing, an Illumina HiSeq 2500 was employed. In TCRdb, the public reads were trimmed at Q25 with fastp and aligned with MiXCR, with productive beta chains retained. Rows merge per CDR3 protein into single entries with the most common DNA and genes. The sample table records 500,000 to 550,000 distinct CDR3 sequences; 7.2% of these occur just once. Roughly 13% of the sample is taken by the ten largest. This specimen consisted of PBMCs from blood, obtained roughly 24 months after vaccination. The sequence joins TRBV3-1 to TRBJ1-4, with the D segment identity uncertain. The receptor's source is a man between 50 and 69 years old who received an inactivated influenza vaccine. Donor details come from another sample of the same person, matched by shared clones. The nucleotide sequence is TGTGCCAGCAGCCAAGATCCCCCGGGTGGATCTAATGAAAAACTGTTTTTT. It specifies CASSQDPPGGSNEKLFF.